This passage covers 14 T cell receptor beta chains from one sample sequenced in a study of beta chain features in type 1 diabetes. These receptors lack a known antigen. Study findings and constraints: When Type 1 diabetes patients were examined, their TCRB CDR3s proved moderately but significantly shorter in all four CD4+ subsets.

Of the isolated RNA, all was reverse transcribed, and so the sequenced material was expressed TCRB transcripts. Produced via immunoSEQ multiplex PCR; TCRdb's table is partial and in-frame only. The sample includes roughly 330,000 clones, less than 15% of them seen just once. The sample was naive CD4+ T cells from blood. Receptors originate from a young woman with type 1 diabetes.

This clone was detected only once. V usage is TRBV5-4 and J usage is TRBJ1-2; 8 nucleotides agree with TRBD1. This CDR3 has 14 amino acids. The J segment lost 6 bases and the V segment lost 5 bases, leaving 9 bases of the junction unmatched. Germline V gives CDR1 SGHNT, CDR2 YYREEE (reference sequence). The CDR3 bases are TGTGCCAGCAGTCAAGACAGGGGTATTGATGGCTACACCTTC. Translating it yields CASSQDRGIDGYTF.

This chain connects TRBV7-2 to TRBJ2-5, with 9 bases lining up with TRBD1. The CDR3 is 14 amino acids. Per the germline V gene, CDR1 is SGHTA and CDR2 is FQGNSA. After removal of 1 base from V and 7 bases from J, the junction contained 4 bases not matched to a gene. The CDR3 spells CASSLGDRVGTQYF. The CDR3 DNA follows: TGTGCCAGCAGCTTAGGGGACAGGGTTGGGACCCAGTACTTC.

A word on this clone: The junction differs from germline at one of its ends, possibly a read error. This chain connects TRBV7-2 to TRBJ2-1; 12 bases map to TRBD2. Germline lookup yields CDR1 SGHTA and CDR2 FQGNSA. The CDR3 runs 15 residues. The DNA of the CDR3 is TGTGCCAGCAGCCTAGCGGGAGGGCCGGGCAATGAGCAGTTCTTC. It translates to CASSLAGGPGNEQFF.

There are a few counts of this clone. The V gene is TRBV4-1, the J gene TRBJ1-2; D may be TRBD1 (6 bases). Germline lookup yields CDR1 MGHRA and CDR2 YSYEKL. The V and J ends lost 0 bases and 10 bases respectively, with 12 bases between them. The CDR3 has 13 amino acids. This CDR3 is CASSQEQGIVYTF. DNA of the CDR3: TGCGCCAGCAGCCAAGAACAGGGTATCGTCTACACCTTC.

The table lists this clone with a few counts. The V and J genes are TRBV7-3 and TRBJ1-1; TRBD1 matches at 8 bases. Germline V CDR1 and CDR2: SGHTA, FQGTGA. The CDR3 covers 15 residues. The V and J ends lost 2 bases and 5 bases, in that order; junction bases with no gene match: 7. The CDR3 here is CASSLQGAAGTEAFF. CDR3 DNA: TGTGCCAGCAGCTTACAGGGGGCTGCTGGGACTGAAGCTTTCTTT.

J is TRBJ2-3 and V is TRBV14; 11 positions match TRBD2. The germline V gene has CDR1 SGHDN and CDR2 FVKESK. V lost 4 bases to trimming and J lost 1 base; unmatched junction nucleotides: 4. The CDR3 has 16 residues. CDR3 sequence (DNA): TGTGCCAGCAGCCCACTAGCGGGAGTTGGCACAGATACGCAGTATTTT. The encoded protein is CASSPLAGVGTDTQYF.

This clone has more than one count but fewer than ten. This chain joins TRBV6-1 and TRBJ1-2; tentatively, D is TRBD1 (5 bases). CDR1 is MNHNS, CDR2 SASEGT, per germline. CDR3 length: 13 amino acids. The V gene lost 10 bases and the J gene lost 8 bases, with 20 bases spanning the gap. Written as DNA, the CDR3 is TGTGCCACCGCGGGACGGCCCCTATCCGGCTACACCTTC. It is translated as CATAGRPLSGYTF.

This clone showed up just a few times. The gene calls are TRBV19 and TRBJ2-7; 9 bases are a match to TRBD1. With 8 bases clipped from V and 5 bases from J, the junction kept 16 bases outside the gene matches. CDR1 LNHDA and CDR2 SQIVND come from the germline V gene (reference sequence). The CDR3 totals 16 residues. The CDR3 DNA reads TGTGCCAGTTCCGGGTTATCGGGACAGGGTTCAGACGAGCAGTACTTC. Residues: CASSGLSGQGSDEQYF. The complete variable domain, with remaining parts taken from reference TRBV19 and TRBJ2-7, reads DGGITQSPKYLFRKEGQNVTLSCEQNLNHDAMYWYRQDPGQGLRLIYYSQIVNDFQKGDIAEGYSVSREKKESFPLTVTSAQKNPTAFYLCASSGLSGQGSDEQYFGPGTRLTVT.

This sequence joins TRBV28 and TRBJ2-7; D is unclear. CDR1 and CDR2 (germline): MDHEN, SYDVKM. V lost 3 bases, J lost 10 bases, and 13 bases lay in between. The CDR3 sequence is 12 residues long. Written as DNA, the CDR3 is TGTGCCAGCAGTTTTGCAGTCCCCCACCAGTACTTC. Its protein is CASSFAVPHQYF.

This clone has just a few counts. The chain joins TRBV4-2 to TRBJ2-1; possible D gene TRBD2, 5 bases. The CDR3 consists of 17 residues. Germline CDR1 reads LGHNA; CDR2 reads YNFKEQ. V was shortened by 4 bases and J by 4 bases, with 20 bases between the two germline ends. The CDR3 bases are TGTGCCAGCAGCCGCGGGCTAGCCTCGGGCACGTACAATGAGCAGTTCTTC. Amino acid sequence: CASSRGLASGTYNEQFF.

The V call is TRBV5-1, the J call TRBJ1-1; 8 nucleotides match TRBD1. The CDR3 length is 13 residues. Per germline, CDR1 SGHRS and CDR2 YFSETQ. V was pared by 7 bases and J by 3 bases, with 5 bases of the junction left unmatched. CDR3 amino acids: CASAPTGDTEAFF. The CDR3 nucleotides read TGCGCCAGCGCCCCGACAGGGGACACTGAAGCTTTCTTT.

This clone was seen a handful of times. V usage is TRBV11-2 and J usage is TRBJ2-7; TRBD1 matches 9 bases. Germline V gene sequence: CDR1 SGHAT, CDR2 FQNNGV. J gave up 4 bases and V 0 bases, and 16 bases lay outside the gene matches. The CDR3 consists of 19 residues. For the CDR3, the DNA is TGTGCCAGCAGCTTAGAGTGGGACAGGGAGGGAGCCCGGGAGTACGAGCAGTACGTC. It is translated as CASSLEWDREGAREYEQYV.

This clone came up a few times. The gene calls are TRBV9 and TRBJ2-1, with D possibly TRBD2 on 5 matching bases. The length of the CDR3 is 15 residues. V lost 0 bases, J lost 5 bases, and 12 bases lay in between. Germline CDR1 and CDR2: SGDLS and YYNGEE. CDR3 sequence (DNA): TGTGCCAGCAGCGTAGGGGCGGGTCAAAACAATGAGCAGTTCTTC. It encodes CASSVGAGQNNEQFF.

This clone came up a few times. This chain joins TRBV28 and TRBJ1-5, with 9 bases matching TRBD1. The CDR3 is 14 residues long. Germline values: CDR1 MDHEN, CDR2 SYDVKM. With 5 bases clipped from V and 5 bases from J, the junction kept 4 bases outside the gene matches. CDR3 protein: CASSPTGGDQPQHF. In nucleotides, the CDR3 is TGTGCCAGCAGTCCGACAGGGGGTGATCAGCCCCAGCATTTT. The variable domain in full, completed from reference TRBV28 and TRBJ1-5, reads DVKVTQSSRYLVKRTGEKVFLECVQDMDHENMFWYRQDPGLGLRLIYFSYDVKMKEKGDIPEGYSVSREKKERFSLILESASTNQTSMYLCASSPTGGDQPQHFGDGTRLSIL.